These 21 T cell receptor beta chains were all obtained from the same sample, sequenced in a study of cytomegalovirus exposure and HLA in healthy donors. TCRdb's copy holds only in-frame clones and misses some; the assay was immunoSEQ multiplex PCR. The table lists 150,000 to 200,000 clones, over 80% of them singletons. Sequenced input: PBMCs. The receptors shown here come from a man younger than 45 in good health and CMV-seropositive.

The J gene is TRBJ2-7, the V gene TRBV2, with a tentative D call TRBD1 (6 bases). This CDR3 is 14 amino acids long. The V end lost 5 bases, the J end lost 0 bases, and 11 bases lay between the germline ends. The germline gives CDR1 SNHLY, CDR2 FYNNEI. CDR3 sequence: CASSPPGVSYEQYF. The DNA for the CDR3 is TGTGCCAGCAGTCCGCCAGGGGTCTCCTACGAGCAGTACTTC.

This clone has just one count. V and J are TRBV7-8 and TRBJ2-3, with D possibly TRBD2 on 7 matching bases. The CDR3 is made up of 16 amino acids. V shed 5 bases and J shed 0 bases, with 15 bases lying between them. The germline CDR1 and CDR2 sequences are SGHVS and FQNEAQ. The CDR3 DNA sequence: TGTGCCAGCAGCCCTAAGGGGGGGACTAGCACAGATACGCAGTATTTT. Translating gives CASSPKGGTSTDTQYF.

V gene TRBV7-2 combines with J gene TRBJ2-7; 8 positions agree with TRBD1. V trimming: 5 bases; J trimming: 6 bases; junction bases outside the gene matches: 9. CDR1 and CDR2 (germline): SGHTA, FQGNSA. The CDR3 is 14 residues long. The CDR3 reads CASSRTGSGLEQYF. The CDR3 bases are TGTGCCAGCAGCCGGACAGGGAGCGGGCTCGAGCAGTACTTC. Using reference TRBV7-2 and TRBJ2-7 for the parts outside the CDR3, the full variable domain is GAGVSQSPSNKVTEKGKDVELRCDPISGHTALYWYRQSLGQGLEFLIYFQGNSAPDKSGLPSDRFSAERTGGSVSTLTIQRTQQEDSAVYLCASSRTGSGLEQYFGPGTRLTVT.

The genes are TRBV6-1 and TRBJ1-1, with 8 bases fitting TRBD1. The CDR3 is 14 residues long. The germline V gene has CDR1 MNHNS and CDR2 SASEGT. The V gene end was trimmed by 7 bases and the J gene end by 0 bases; junction bases not matched to a gene: 4. CDR3 in amino acids: CASNPDRVNTEAFF. CDR3 coding DNA: TGTGCCAGCAACCCGGACAGGGTGAACACTGAAGCTTTCTTT.

This chain uses TRBV7-9 with TRBJ1-2, with D maybe TRBD1 (5 bases). Germline loops: CDR1 SEHNR, CDR2 FQNEAQ (reference sequence). The V end lost 6 bases, the J end lost 3 bases, and 26 bases lay between the germline ends. The CDR3 contains 18 residues. Here the CDR3 reads CASSKNRSPRGGDYGYTF. CDR3 nucleotide sequence: TGTGCCAGCAGTAAAAACCGCTCCCCGCGGGGGGGGGACTATGGCTACACCTTC.

V and J are TRBV18 and TRBJ1-2; weak D call: TRBD1 (6 bases). The CDR3 covers 15 residues. V was shortened by 6 bases and J by 2 bases, with 16 bases between the two germline ends. Germline lookup yields CDR1 KGHSH and CDR2 LQKENI. CDR3 residues: CASSPTGNENYGYTF. The CDR3 bases are TGTGCCAGCTCTCCCACAGGGAATGAGAACTATGGCTACACCTTC.

The chain links TRBV5-4 to TRBJ1-6, with 7 nucleotides matching TRBD1. V lost 3 bases and J lost 7; bases outside the gene matches: 10. In germline, CDR1 is SGHNT, CDR2 YYREEE (reference sequence). This CDR3 is built from 16 residues. In DNA, the CDR3 is TGTGCCAGCAGCTCCATAACGGGACAGCCGAATTCACCCCTCCACTTT. Its protein is CASSSITGQPNSPLHF.

The V and J genes are TRBV6-1 and TRBJ2-3, with 7 positions matching TRBD1. This CDR3 has 14 amino acids. The germline gives CDR1 MNHNS, CDR2 SASEGT. Trimming cost V 3 bases and J 5 bases; bases outside gene matches: 5. Here the CDR3 DNA reads TGTGCCAGCAGTGACGACAGGGCGGGAGATACGCAGTATTTT. Its translation: CASSDDRAGDTQYF.

V usage is TRBV27 and J usage is TRBJ1-6; tentative D call: TRBD1 (5 bases). Trimming stripped 5 bases from V and 0 bases from J, with 14 bases between. The CDR3 contains 17 residues. Germline V gene sequence: CDR1 MNHEY, CDR2 SMNVEV (reference sequence). The CDR3 DNA sequence: TGTGCCAGCAGTCCACCCCGACAGAGCTCCTATAATTCACCCCTCCACTTT. Its translation: CASSPPRQSSYNSPLHF.

The V gene is TRBV29-1, the J gene TRBJ1-1; D is possibly TRBD1 (6 bases). Trimming removed 6 bases from V and 0 bases from J, with 14 bases in between. The length of the CDR3 is 14 residues. Germline CDR1 SQVTM, CDR2 ANQGSEA. The CDR3 reads CSVLGTSMNTEAFF. As DNA, the CDR3 is TGCAGCGTGCTAGGGACATCCATGAACACTGAAGCTTTCTTT.

The V call is TRBV30, the J call TRBJ2-5; a possible D gene is TRBD2 (5 bases). V lost 0 bases and J 4 bases, leaving 9 bases between the germline ends. The CDR3 length is 13 residues. Per the germline V gene, CDR1 is GTSNPN and CDR2 is SVGIG (reference sequence). The CDR3 DNA reads as TGTGCCTGGAGTGTACCTGGAGGAGAGACCCAGTACTTC. Encoded protein: CAWSVPGGETQYF.

The chain employs TRBV2 and TRBJ1-2, with D unresolved. V lost 7 bases and J 7 bases, leaving 7 bases between the germline ends. Germline V gives CDR1 SNHLY, CDR2 FYNNEI. The length of the CDR3 is 10 residues. The CDR3 loop reads CASTFGGYTF. The CDR3, as DNA: TGTGCCAGCACTTTCGGTGGCTACACCTTC.

This clone came up a few times. The chain uses TRBV7-8 and TRBJ1-2; D gene uncertain. V shed 4 bases and J shed 1 base, with 10 bases lying between them. This CDR3 region has 14 residues. Looked up from germline, CDR1 is SGHVS and CDR2 is FQNEAQ. The CDR3 is CASSWAPDNYGYTF. CDR3 sequence (DNA): TGTGCCAGCAGCTGGGCACCGGATAACTATGGCTACACCTTC.

This chain joins TRBV5-4 and TRBJ2-5; 11 nucleotides align to TRBD2. V shed 4 bases, J shed 2 bases, and the junction held 4 bases outside the gene matches. Germline V CDR1 and CDR2: SGHNT, YYREEE (reference sequence). This CDR3 has 15 residues. DNA for the CDR3: TGTGCCAGCAGCCACCTAGCGGGGGGACAAGAGACCCAGTACTTC. As protein: CASSHLAGGQETQYF.

The chain recombines TRBV9 with TRBJ2-1, with TRBD2 as a possible D gene (7 bases). Germline CDR1 and CDR2: SGDLS and YYNGEE. CDR3 length equals 16 residues. V lost 1 base, J lost 6 bases, and 17 bases lay in between. The CDR3, as DNA: TGTGCCAGCAGCGTATTAGTGGGGGGGGCGGGCAATGAGCAGTTCTTC. It translates to CASSVLVGGAGNEQFF.

Notes on this clone: Different DNA sequences within this sample yield the same CDR3. The V gene is TRBV30, the J gene TRBJ1-5, with 8 nucleotides matching TRBD1. Germline CDR1 and CDR2: GTSNPN and SVGIG (reference sequence). J was trimmed by 7 bases and V by 3 bases; bases with no gene match: 5. CDR3 length equals 13 residues. The CDR3 loop is CAWSDRGGQPQHF. The DNA of the CDR3 is TGTGCCTGGAGCGACAGGGGAGGCCAGCCCCAGCATTTT. The variable domain in full, completed from reference TRBV30 and TRBJ1-5, reads SQTIHQWPATLVQPVGSPLSLECTVEGTSNPNLYWYRQAAGRGLQLLFYSVGIGQISSEVPQNLSASRPQDRQFILSSKKLLLSDSGFYLCAWSDRGGQPQHFGDGTRLSIL.

This rearrangement joins TRBV5-1 to TRBJ1-1; tentatively, D is TRBD1 (5 bases). There are 14 residues in the CDR3. The V gene's germline CDR1 is SGHRS and CDR2 YFSETQ. Between the trimmed V and J ends, which lost 3 bases and 3 bases, there was a span of 12 bases. CDR3 residues: CASSSGHPDTEAFF. DNA for the CDR3: TGCGCCAGCAGCTCTGGACATCCTGACACTGAAGCTTTCTTT.

This chain connects TRBV27 to TRBJ2-7, with TRBD1 identical over 9 bases. Trimming took 2 bases from V and 4 from J; bases not matched to a gene: 0. Germline loops: CDR1 MNHEY, CDR2 SMNVEV (reference sequence). The CDR3 sequence is 13 residues long. This chain's CDR3 is CASSLGTGYEQYF. DNA of the CDR3: TGTGCCAGCAGTTTAGGGACAGGGTACGAGCAGTACTTC.

This chain connects TRBV27 to TRBJ2-7; 10 bases map to TRBD1. The CDR3 has 13 amino acids. CDR1 and CDR2 (germline): MNHEY, SMNVEV (reference sequence). J gave up 6 bases and V 6 bases, and 5 bases lay outside the gene matches. The CDR3 coding sequence is TGTGCCAGCAGACGACAGGGGGCGGGCGAGCAGTACTTC. Protein: CASRRQGAGEQYF.

CDR3 bases: TGTGCCAGCAGCTTACAACTAGCGGGGGGGCACCGGTCAGATACGCAGTATTTT. It yields the protein CASSLQLAGGHRSDTQYF. The chain employs TRBV7-3 and TRBJ2-3; TRBD2 matches 13 bases. The CDR3 is 18 amino acids. V was pared by 2 bases and J by 4 bases, with 9 bases of the junction left unmatched. Germline CDR1 reads SGHTA; CDR2 reads FQGTGA. The whole variable domain, remainder taken from reference TRBV7-3 and TRBJ2-3, is GAGVSQTPSNKVTEKGKYVELRCDPISGHTALYWYRQSLGQGPEFLIYFQGTGAADDSGLPNDRFFAVRPEGSVSTLKIQRTERGDSAVYLCASSLQLAGGHRSDTQYFGPGTRLTVL.

The chain uses TRBV19 and TRBJ1-1; the D gene is possibly TRBD1 (6 bases). This CDR3 spans 14 amino acids. V lost 3 bases, J lost 6 bases, and 14 bases lay in between. Germline V lookup: CDR1 LNHDA, CDR2 SQIVND (reference sequence). The CDR3 protein is CASSMAGTLAEAFF. In nucleotides, the CDR3 is TGTGCCAGTAGTATGGCCGGGACACTCGCTGAAGCTTTCTTT.